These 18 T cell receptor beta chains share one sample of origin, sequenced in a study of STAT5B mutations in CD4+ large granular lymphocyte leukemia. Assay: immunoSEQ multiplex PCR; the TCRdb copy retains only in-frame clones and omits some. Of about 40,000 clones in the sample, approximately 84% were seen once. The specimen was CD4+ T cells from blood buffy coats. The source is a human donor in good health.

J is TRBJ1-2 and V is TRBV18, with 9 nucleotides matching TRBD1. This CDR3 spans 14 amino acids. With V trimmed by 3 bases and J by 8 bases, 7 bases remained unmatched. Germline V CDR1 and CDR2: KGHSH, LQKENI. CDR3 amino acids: CASSPIDRGKGYTF. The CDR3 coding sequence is TGTGCCAGCTCACCCATTGACAGGGGGAAAGGCTACACCTTC.

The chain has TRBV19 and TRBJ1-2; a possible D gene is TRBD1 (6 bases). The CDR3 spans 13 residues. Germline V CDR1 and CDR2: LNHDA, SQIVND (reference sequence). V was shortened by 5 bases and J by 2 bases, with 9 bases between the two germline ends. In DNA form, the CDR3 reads TGTGCCAGTAGTTGGGGGGGCAACTATGGCTACACCTTC. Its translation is CASSWGGNYGYTF.

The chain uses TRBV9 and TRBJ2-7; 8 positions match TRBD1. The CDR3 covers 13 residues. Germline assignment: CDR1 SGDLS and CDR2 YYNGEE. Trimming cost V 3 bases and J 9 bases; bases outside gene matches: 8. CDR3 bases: TGTGCCAGCAGCGCCCTTGAACAGGGGGGGCAGTACTTC. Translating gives CASSALEQGGQYF.

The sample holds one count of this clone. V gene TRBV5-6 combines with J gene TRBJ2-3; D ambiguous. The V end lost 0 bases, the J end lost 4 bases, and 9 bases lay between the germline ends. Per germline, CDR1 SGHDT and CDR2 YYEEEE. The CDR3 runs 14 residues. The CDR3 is CASSLVLGADTQYF. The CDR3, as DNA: TGTGCCAGCAGCTTGGTGCTGGGTGCAGATACGCAGTATTTT. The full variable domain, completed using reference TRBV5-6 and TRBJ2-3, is DAGVTQSPTHLIKTRGQQVTLRCSPKSGHDTVSWYQQALGQGPQFIFQYYEEEERQRGNFPDRFSGHQFPNYSSELNVNALLLGDSALYLCASSLVLGADTQYFGPGTRLTVL.

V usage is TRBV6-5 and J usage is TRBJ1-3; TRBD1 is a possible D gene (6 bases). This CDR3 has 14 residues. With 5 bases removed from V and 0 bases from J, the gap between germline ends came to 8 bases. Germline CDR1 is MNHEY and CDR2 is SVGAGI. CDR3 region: CASSRTDSGNTIYF. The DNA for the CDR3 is TGTGCCAGCAGTCGGACAGACTCTGGAAACACCATATATTTT.

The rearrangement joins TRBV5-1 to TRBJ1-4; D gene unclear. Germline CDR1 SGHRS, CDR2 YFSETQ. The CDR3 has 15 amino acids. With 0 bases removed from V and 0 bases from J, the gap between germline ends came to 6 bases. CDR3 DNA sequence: TGCGCCAGCAGCTTGGGCAGCTCAACTAATGAAAAACTGTTTTTT. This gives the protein CASSLGSSTNEKLFF.

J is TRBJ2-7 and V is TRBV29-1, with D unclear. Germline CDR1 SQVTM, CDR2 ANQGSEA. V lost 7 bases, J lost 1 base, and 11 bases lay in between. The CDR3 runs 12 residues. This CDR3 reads CSASRQSYEQYF. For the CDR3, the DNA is TGCAGCGCCTCCCGGCAATCCTACGAGCAGTACTTC.

The CDR3 nucleotides read TGTGCCAGCAGCTTCGTTGGTCAGGGGATTAACACCGGGGAGCTGTTTTTT. Translation gives CASSFVGQGINTGELFF. The J gene is TRBJ2-2, the V gene TRBV11-2, with a possible D match to TRBD1 (6 bases). V was cut by 3 bases and J by 2 bases, with 16 bases left in between. This CDR3 is built from 17 residues. From germline, CDR1 is SGHAT and CDR2 FQNNGV.

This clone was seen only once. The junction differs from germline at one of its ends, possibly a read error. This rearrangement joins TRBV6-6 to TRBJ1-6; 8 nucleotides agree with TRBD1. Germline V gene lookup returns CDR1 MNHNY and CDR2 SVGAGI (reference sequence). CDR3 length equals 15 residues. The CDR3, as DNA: TGTGCCCGCAGTTCCGATCGGACAGGGCTACCACCCCTCCACTTT. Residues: CARSSDRTGLPPLHF.

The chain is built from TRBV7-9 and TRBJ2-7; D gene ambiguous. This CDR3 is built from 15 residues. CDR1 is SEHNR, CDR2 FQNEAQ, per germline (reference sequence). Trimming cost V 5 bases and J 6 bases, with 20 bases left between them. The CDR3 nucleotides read TGTGCCAGCAGCGAAACCCGACGGATAGACGGCGAGCAGTACTTC. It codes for CASSETRRIDGEQYF. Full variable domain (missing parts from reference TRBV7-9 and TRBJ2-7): DTGVSQNPRHKITKRGQNVTFRCDPISEHNRLYWYRQTLGQGPEFLTYFQNEAQLEKSRLLSDRFSAERPKGSFSTLEIQRTEQGDSAMYLCASSETRRIDGEQYFGPGTRLTVT.

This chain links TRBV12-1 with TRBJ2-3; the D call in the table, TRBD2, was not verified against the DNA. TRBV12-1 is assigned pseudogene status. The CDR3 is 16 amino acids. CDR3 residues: CASSFGEIKSLNTQYF. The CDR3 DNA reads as TGTGCCAGCAGCTTTGGGGAGATAAAATCGTTAAATACGCAGTATTTT.

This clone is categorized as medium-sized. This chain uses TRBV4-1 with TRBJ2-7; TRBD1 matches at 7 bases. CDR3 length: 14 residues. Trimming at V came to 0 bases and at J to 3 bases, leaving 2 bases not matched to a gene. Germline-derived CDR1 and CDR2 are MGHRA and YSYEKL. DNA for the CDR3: TGCGCCAGCAGCCAAGATTCAGGGGGCTACGAGCAGTACTTC. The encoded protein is CASSQDSGGYEQYF.

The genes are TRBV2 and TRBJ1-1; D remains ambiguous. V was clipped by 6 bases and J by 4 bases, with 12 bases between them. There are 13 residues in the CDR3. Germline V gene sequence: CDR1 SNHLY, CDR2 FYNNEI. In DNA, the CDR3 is TGTGCCAGCAGCGAGACGACGACCACTGAAGCTTTCTTT. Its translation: CASSETTTTEAFF.

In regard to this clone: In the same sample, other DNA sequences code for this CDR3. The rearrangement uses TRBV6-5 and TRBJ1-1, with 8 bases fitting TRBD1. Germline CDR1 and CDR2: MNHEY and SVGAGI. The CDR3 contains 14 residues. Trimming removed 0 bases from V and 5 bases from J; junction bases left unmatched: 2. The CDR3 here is CASSYSRGRTEAFF. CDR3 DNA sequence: TGTGCCAGCAGTTACTCCAGGGGGCGGACTGAAGCTTTCTTT.

The CDR3 coding sequence is TGTGCCAGCAGTGATCCCCCACAGGGGGCTAGGGAGCAGTACTTC. Its translation is CASSDPPQGAREQYF. The chain uses TRBV2 and TRBJ2-7; 9 bases are a match to TRBD1. V lost 3 bases, J lost 7 bases, and 10 bases stayed unmatched. From germline, CDR1 is SNHLY and CDR2 FYNNEI. The CDR3 length is 15 residues.

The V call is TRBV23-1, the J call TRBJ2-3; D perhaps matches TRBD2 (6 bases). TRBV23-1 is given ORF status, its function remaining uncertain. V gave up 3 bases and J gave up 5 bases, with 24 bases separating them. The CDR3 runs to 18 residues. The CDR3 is CASSHGLRDWGVGDTQYF. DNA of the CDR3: TGCGCCAGCAGTCACGGACTCCGGGACTGGGGGGTGGGAGATACGCAGTATTTT.

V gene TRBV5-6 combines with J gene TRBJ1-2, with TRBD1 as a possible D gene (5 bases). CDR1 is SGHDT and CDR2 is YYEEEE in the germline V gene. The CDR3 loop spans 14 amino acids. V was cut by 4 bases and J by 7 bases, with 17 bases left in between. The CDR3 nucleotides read TGTGCCAGCAGCCTCCGGGACGGTGGGGCTGGCTACACCTTC. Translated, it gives CASSLRDGGAGYTF.

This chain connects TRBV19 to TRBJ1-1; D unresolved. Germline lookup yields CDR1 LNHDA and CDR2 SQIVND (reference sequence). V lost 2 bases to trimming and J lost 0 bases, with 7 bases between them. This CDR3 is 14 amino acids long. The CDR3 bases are TGTGCCAGTAGTATATCCAGGATGAACACTGAAGCTTTCTTT. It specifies CASSISRMNTEAFF.